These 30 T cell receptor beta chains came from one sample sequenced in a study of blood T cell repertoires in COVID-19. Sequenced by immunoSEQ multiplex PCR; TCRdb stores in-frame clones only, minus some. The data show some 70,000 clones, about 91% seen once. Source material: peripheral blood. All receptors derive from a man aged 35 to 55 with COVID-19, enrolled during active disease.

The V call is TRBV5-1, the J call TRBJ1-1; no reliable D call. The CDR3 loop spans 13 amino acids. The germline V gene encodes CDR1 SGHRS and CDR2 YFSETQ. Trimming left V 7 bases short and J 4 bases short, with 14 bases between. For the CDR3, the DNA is TGCGCCAGCTCGGCCACTTCGGGCACTGAAGCTTTCTTT. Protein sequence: CASSATSGTEAFF.

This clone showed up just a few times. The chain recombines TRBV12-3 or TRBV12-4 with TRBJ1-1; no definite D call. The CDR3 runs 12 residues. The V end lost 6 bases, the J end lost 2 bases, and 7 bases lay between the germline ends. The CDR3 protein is CASSRLNTEAFF. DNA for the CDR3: TGTGCCAGCAGCCGACTAAACACTGAAGCTTTCTTT.

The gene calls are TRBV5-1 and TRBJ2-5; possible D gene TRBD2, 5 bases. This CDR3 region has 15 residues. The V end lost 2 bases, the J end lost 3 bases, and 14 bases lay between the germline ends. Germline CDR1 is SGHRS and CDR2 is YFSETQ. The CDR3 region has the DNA TGCGCCAGCAGCTTAGCTGGGGAGTTTGAAGAGACCCAGTACTTC. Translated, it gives CASSLAGEFEETQYF.

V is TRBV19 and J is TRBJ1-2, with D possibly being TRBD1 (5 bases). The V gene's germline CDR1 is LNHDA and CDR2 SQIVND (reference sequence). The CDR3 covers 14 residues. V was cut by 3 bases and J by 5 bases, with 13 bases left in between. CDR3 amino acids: CASSMGRENYGYTF. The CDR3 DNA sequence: TGTGCCAGTAGTATGGGCAGGGAAAATTATGGCTACACCTTC. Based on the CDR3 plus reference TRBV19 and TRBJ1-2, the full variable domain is DGGITQSPKYLFRKEGQNVTLSCEQNLNHDAMYWYRQDPGQGLRLIYYSQIVNDFQKGDIAEGYSVSREKKESFPLTVTSAQKNPTAFYLCASSMGRENYGYTFGSGTRLTVV.

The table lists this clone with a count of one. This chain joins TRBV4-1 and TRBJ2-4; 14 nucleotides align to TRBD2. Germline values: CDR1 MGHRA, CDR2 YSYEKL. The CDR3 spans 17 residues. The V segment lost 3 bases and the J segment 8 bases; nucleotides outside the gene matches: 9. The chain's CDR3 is CASSQPTSGGARDIQYF. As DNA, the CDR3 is TGCGCCAGCAGCCAGCCGACTAGCGGGGGGGCCCGGGACATTCAGTACTTC.

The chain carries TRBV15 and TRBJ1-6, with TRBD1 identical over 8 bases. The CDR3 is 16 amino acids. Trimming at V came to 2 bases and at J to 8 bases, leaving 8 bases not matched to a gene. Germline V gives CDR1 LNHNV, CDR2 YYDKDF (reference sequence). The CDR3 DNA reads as TGTGCCACCAGCAGAACCCTGGACAGGGCTGATTCACCCCTCCACTTT. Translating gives CATSRTLDRADSPLHF.

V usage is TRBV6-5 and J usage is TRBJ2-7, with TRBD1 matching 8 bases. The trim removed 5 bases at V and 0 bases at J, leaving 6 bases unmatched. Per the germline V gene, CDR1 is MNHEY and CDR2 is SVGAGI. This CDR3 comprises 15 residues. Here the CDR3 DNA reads TGTGCCAGCAGTAGCGTCGGACAGGGCTCCTACGAGCAGTACTTC. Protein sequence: CASSSVGQGSYEQYF.

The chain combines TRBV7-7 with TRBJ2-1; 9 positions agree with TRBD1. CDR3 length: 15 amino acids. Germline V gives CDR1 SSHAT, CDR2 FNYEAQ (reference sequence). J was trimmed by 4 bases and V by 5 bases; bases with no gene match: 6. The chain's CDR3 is CASSPQGAGYNEQFF. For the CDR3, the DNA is TGTGCCAGCAGCCCACAGGGGGCAGGATACAATGAGCAGTTCTTC.

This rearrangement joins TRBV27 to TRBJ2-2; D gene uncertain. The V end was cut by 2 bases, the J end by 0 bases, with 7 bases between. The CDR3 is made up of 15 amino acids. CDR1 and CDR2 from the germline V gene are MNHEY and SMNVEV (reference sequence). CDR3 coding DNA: TGTGCCAGCAGTTTAGGGCCGACGAACACCGGGGAGCTGTTTTTT. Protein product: CASSLGPTNTGELFF.

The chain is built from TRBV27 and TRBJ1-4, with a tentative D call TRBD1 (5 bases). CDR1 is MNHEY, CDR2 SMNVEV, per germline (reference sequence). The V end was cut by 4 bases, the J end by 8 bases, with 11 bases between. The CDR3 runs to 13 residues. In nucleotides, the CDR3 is TGTGCCAGCAGTTCTTATGGGGCAGAAAAACTGTTTTTT. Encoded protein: CASSSYGAEKLFF.

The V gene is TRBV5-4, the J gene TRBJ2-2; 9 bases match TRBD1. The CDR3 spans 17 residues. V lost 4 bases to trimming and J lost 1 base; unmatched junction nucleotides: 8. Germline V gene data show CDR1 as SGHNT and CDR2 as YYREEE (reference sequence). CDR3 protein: CASSPGTGGWNTGELFF. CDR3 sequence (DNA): TGTGCCAGCAGCCCTGGCACAGGGGGCTGGAACACCGGGGAGCTGTTTTTT.

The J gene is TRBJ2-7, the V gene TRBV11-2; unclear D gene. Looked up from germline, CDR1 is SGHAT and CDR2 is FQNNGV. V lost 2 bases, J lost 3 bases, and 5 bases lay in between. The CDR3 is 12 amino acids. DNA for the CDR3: TGTGCCAGCAGCTTAAACAGCTACGAGCAGTACTTC. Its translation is CASSLNSYEQYF.

DNA of the CDR3: TGTGCCAGCAGCGTAGAAACAGGGCGGCGCACAGATACGCAGTATTTT. Translation: CASSVETGRRTDTQYF. The chain employs TRBV9 and TRBJ2-3, with a weak D call TRBD1 (6 bases). Germline V lookup: CDR1 SGDLS, CDR2 YYNGEE. The CDR3 runs to 16 residues. Deletions cut 0 bases from V and 1 base from J, with 12 bases between.

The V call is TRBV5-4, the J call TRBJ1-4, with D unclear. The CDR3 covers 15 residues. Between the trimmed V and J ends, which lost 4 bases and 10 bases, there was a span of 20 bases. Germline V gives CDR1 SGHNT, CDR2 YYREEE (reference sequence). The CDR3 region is CASSMAGSTVAKLFF. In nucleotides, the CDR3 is TGTGCCAGCAGCATGGCCGGGAGTACGGTAGCAAAACTGTTTTTT.

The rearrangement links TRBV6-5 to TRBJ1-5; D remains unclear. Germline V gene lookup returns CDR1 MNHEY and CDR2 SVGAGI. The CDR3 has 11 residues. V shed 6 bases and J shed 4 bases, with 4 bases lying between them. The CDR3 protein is CASRHNQPQHF. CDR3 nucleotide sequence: TGTGCCAGCAGACATAATCAGCCCCAGCATTTT.

For the CDR3, the DNA is TGTGCCTGGGGGGGAAATGCAGGGGATCAGCCCCAGCATTTT. Its translation is CAWGGNAGDQPQHF. This rearrangement joins TRBV30 to TRBJ1-5, with TRBD1 as a possible D gene (6 bases). Germline loops: CDR1 GTSNPN, CDR2 SVGIG (reference sequence). The CDR3 is 14 amino acids. V lost 5 bases, J lost 5 bases, and 16 bases lay in between.

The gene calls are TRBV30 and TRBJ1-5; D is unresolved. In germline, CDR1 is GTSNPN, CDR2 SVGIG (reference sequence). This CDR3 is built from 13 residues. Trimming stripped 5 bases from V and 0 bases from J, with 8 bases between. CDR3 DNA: TGTGCCTGGTCAGCGGGTAGCAATCAGCCCCAGCATTTT. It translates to CAWSAGSNQPQHF.

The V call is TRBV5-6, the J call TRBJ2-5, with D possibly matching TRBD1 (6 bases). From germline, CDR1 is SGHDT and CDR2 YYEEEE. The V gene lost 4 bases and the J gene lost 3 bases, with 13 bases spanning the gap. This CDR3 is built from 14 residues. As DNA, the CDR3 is TGTGCCAGCAGCCACCCGACAGGAAAAGAGACCCAGTACTTC. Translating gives CASSHPTGKETQYF.

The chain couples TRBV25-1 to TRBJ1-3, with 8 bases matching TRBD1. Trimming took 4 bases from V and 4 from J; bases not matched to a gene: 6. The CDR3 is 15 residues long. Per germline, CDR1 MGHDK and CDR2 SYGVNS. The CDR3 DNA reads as TGTGCCAGCAGTGCTTACCGGGACAGGGGAAACACCATATATTTT. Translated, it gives CASSAYRDRGNTIYF.

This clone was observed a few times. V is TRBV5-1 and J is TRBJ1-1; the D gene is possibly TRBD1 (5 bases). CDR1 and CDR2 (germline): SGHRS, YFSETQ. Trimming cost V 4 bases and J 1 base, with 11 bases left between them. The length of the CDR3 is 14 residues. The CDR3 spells CASSAGLRNTEAFF. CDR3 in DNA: TGCGCCAGCAGCGCGGGACTTAGGAACACTGAAGCTTTCTTT. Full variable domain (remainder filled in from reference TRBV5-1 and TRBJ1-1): KAGVTQTPRYLIKTRGQQVTLSCSPISGHRSVSWYQQTPGQGLQFLFEYFSETQRNKGNFPGRFSGRQFSNSRSEMNVSTLELGDSALYLCASSAGLRNTEAFFGQGTRLTVV.

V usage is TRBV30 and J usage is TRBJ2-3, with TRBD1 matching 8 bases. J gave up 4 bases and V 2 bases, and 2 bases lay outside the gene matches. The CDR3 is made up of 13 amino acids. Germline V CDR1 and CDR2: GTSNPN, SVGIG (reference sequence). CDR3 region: CAWSSGGADTQYF. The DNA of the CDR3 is TGTGCCTGGAGTTCAGGGGGCGCAGATACGCAGTATTTT.

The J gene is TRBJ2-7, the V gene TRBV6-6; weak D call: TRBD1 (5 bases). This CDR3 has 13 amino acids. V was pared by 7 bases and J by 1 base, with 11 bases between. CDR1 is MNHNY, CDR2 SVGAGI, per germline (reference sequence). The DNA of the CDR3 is TGTGCCAGCACCCCGCCAGGGTCCTACGAGCAGTACTTC. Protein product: CASTPPGSYEQYF.

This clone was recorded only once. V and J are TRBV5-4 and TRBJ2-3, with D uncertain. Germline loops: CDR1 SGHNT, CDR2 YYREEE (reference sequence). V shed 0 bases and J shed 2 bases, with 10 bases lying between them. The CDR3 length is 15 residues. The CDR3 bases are TGTGCCAGCAGCTTGGGGATTGGAGTCACAGATACGCAGTATTTT. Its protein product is CASSLGIGVTDTQYF.

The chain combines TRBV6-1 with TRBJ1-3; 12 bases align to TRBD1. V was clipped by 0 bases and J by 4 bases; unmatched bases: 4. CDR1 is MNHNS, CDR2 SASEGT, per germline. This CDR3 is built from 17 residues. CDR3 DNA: TGTGCCAGCAGTGAAGCGCTTGGGACAGGGGGCGGAAACACCATATATTTT. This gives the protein CASSEALGTGGGNTIYF.

CDR3 sequence (DNA): TGTGCCAGCAGCTTTGGGGGGGTTTACACTGAAGCTTTCTTT. Translating gives CASSFGGVYTEAFF. This chain links TRBV5-4 with TRBJ1-1; tentative D call: TRBD1 (5 bases). Germline CDR1 is SGHNT and CDR2 is YYREEE (reference sequence). Deletions cut 2 bases from V and 3 bases from J, with 11 bases between. The CDR3 is 14 residues long.

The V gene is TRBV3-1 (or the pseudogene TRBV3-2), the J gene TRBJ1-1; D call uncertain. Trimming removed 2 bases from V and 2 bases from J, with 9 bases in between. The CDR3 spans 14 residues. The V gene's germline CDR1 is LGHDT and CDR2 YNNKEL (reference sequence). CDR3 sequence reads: CASSQYSTNTEAFF. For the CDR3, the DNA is TGTGCCAGCAGCCAATATTCTACTAACACTGAAGCTTTCTTT.

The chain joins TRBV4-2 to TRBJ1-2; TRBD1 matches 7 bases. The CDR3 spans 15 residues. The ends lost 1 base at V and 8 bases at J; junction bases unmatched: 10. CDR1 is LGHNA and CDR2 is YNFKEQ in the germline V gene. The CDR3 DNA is TGTGCCAGCAGCCAAGTATCCGGGACAGAAGGGGGCTACACCTTC. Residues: CASSQVSGTEGGYTF.

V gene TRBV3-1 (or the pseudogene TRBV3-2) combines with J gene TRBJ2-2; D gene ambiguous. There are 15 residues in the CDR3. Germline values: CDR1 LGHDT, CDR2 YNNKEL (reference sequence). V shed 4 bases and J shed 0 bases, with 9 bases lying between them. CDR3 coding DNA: TGTGCCAGCAGCCCCCCCCGTCCGAACACCGGGGAGCTGTTTTTT. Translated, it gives CASSPPRPNTGELFF.

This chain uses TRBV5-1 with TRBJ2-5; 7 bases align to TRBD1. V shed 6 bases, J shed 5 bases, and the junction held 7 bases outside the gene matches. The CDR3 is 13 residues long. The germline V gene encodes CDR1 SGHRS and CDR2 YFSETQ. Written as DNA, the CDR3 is TGCGCCAGCACCCTGGACAGGCACGAGACCCAGTACTTC. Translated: CASTLDRHETQYF.

The CDR3, as DNA: TGTGCCTGGAGCTACCTAGGTGGCGGCTATGGCTACACCTTC. Its protein is CAWSYLGGGYGYTF. The genes are TRBV30 and TRBJ1-2, with unresolved D. The CDR3 is made up of 14 amino acids. V was cut by 3 bases and J by 4 bases, with 15 bases left in between. Germline V gene data show CDR1 as GTSNPN and CDR2 as SVGIG (reference sequence).